These 17 T cell receptor beta chains were all obtained from the same sample, sequenced in a study of blood T cell repertoires in COVID-19 (dated by TCRdb to 2020 to 2022). Library preparation employed the immunoSEQ multiplex PCR assay. What TCRdb holds here is the immuneACCESS table cut down to in-frame rearrangements. Part of the clones is not present; checked against another copy, under half of the missing clones reflect an unresolved V gene, and the others are unexplained. For this sample there are about 46,000 clones; 70% to 90% appear just once. About 10% of the sample rests with the top ten. Sequencing was performed on peripheral blood. The receptor source for this set is a man aged 50 to 59 with active COVID-19.

The chain uses TRBV6-1 and TRBJ2-3; TRBD2 might be the D (6 bases). The germline gives CDR1 MNHNS, CDR2 SASEGT. Trimming took 1 base from V and 0 from J, leaving 20 bases between them. This CDR3 is built from 19 residues. The CDR3 loop is CASSEGLAGYRASTDTQYF. CDR3 DNA: TGTGCCAGCAGTGAAGGTTTGGCGGGGTACCGAGCTAGCACAGATACGCAGTATTTT.

The chain couples TRBV3-1 (or the pseudogene TRBV3-2) to TRBJ2-3; 16 nucleotides agree with TRBD2. Germline CDR1 is LGHDT and CDR2 is YNNKEL (reference sequence). The J segment lost 0 bases and the V segment lost 2 bases, leaving 2 bases of the junction unmatched. CDR3 length: 18 amino acids. This CDR3 is CASSQPGLAGGSTDTQYF. The DNA of the CDR3 is TGTGCCAGCAGCCAACCGGGACTAGCGGGGGGGAGCACAGATACGCAGTATTTT.

V usage is TRBV19 and J usage is TRBJ2-3; no clear D. CDR1 LNHDA and CDR2 SQIVND come from the germline V gene (reference sequence). The CDR3 consists of 13 residues. The V end was cut by 7 bases, the J end by 6 bases, with 14 bases between. The CDR3 DNA is TGTGCCAGTATGGGCCGCACCGCGGATACGCAGTATTTT. Translation: CASMGRTADTQYF.

This chain links TRBV27 with TRBJ2-7; possibly TRBD2 for D (6 bases). With 4 bases removed from V and 7 bases from J, the gap between germline ends came to 11 bases. The germline V gene has CDR1 MNHEY and CDR2 SMNVEV (reference sequence). This CDR3 has 12 amino acids. In nucleotides, the CDR3 is TGTGCCAGCAGTTCGGGGACTCGGGAGCAGTACTTC. Protein sequence: CASSSGTREQYF.

J is TRBJ2-5 and V is TRBV18, with D tentatively TRBD2 (5 bases). Germline V CDR1 and CDR2: KGHSH, LQKENI. Between the trimmed V and J ends, which lost 5 bases and 6 bases, there was a span of 13 bases. The CDR3 extends over 13 amino acids. As DNA, the CDR3 is TGTGCCAGCTCAACGGGCGAGCGGAAGACCCAGTACTTC. Its protein is CASSTGERKTQYF.

The chain combines TRBV5-1 with TRBJ2-5; 13 bases map to TRBD2. Trimming removed 4 bases from V and 5 bases from J; junction bases left unmatched: 5. The CDR3 sequence is 15 residues long. Per the germline V gene, CDR1 is SGHRS and CDR2 is YFSETQ. Here the CDR3 reads CASSPGTSGTETQYF. As DNA, the CDR3 is TGCGCCAGCAGCCCTGGGACTAGCGGGACGGAGACCCAGTACTTC.

In the case of this clone: Mismatch with germline at one junction end may stem from a read error. V usage is TRBV4-2 and J usage is TRBJ2-2; 11 nucleotides line up with TRBD2. The CDR3 runs to 18 residues. Germline V lookup: CDR1 LGHNA, CDR2 YNFKEQ. The CDR3 loop reads CASIQTSTGLADTGELFF. The CDR3 nucleotides read TGTGCCAGCATCCAAACCTCCACGGGACTAGCGGACACCGGGGAGCTGTTTTTT.

V is TRBV6-5 and J is TRBJ1-2, with TRBD1 as a possible D gene (5 bases). V was clipped by 2 bases and J by 3 bases, with 7 bases between them. Germline assignment: CDR1 MNHEY and CDR2 SVGAGI. The CDR3 extends over 13 amino acids. Here the CDR3 reads CASSYGAYYGYTF. The CDR3 DNA is TGTGCCAGCAGTTACGGGGCCTACTATGGCTACACCTTC.

The chain is built from TRBV6-6 and TRBJ1-5, with TRBD1 matching over 11 bases. The length of the CDR3 is 15 residues. CDR1 is MNHNY, CDR2 SVGAGI, per germline (reference sequence). Losses at the gene ends were 7 bases for V and 6 bases for J; bases not matched to a gene: 8. In DNA form, the CDR3 reads TGTGCCAGCAATACCGGGACAGGGGGTCCTCAGCCCCAGCATTTT. Translation: CASNTGTGGPQPQHF.

The chain combines TRBV3-1 (or the pseudogene TRBV3-2) with TRBJ2-3, with 9 bases lining up with TRBD1. Per germline, CDR1 LGHDT and CDR2 YNNKEL (reference sequence). The CDR3 length is 15 residues. V dropped 3 bases and J dropped 3; count of bases not matched to a gene: 4. CDR3 nucleotide sequence: TGTGCCAGCAGCCACAGGACAGGGGAGACAGATACGCAGTATTTT. Encoded protein: CASSHRTGETDTQYF.

V gene TRBV10-2 combines with J gene TRBJ1-2; TRBD1 agrees at 10 bases. CDR3 size: 14 residues. Germline trimming cut 6 bases from V and 3 bases from J; bases unmatched to any gene: 4. Germline values: CDR1 WSHSY, CDR2 SAAADI. The CDR3 protein is CASSSGTGDYGYTF. CDR3 sequence (DNA): TGCGCCAGCAGCTCCGGGACAGGGGACTATGGCTACACCTTC.

The chain has TRBV5-1 and TRBJ2-7; D might be TRBD2 (7 bases). CDR3 length: 14 amino acids. Germline CDR1 and CDR2: SGHRS and YFSETQ. Trimming cost V 4 bases and J 3 bases, with 14 bases left between them. Here the CDR3 reads CASSDAGAGYEQYF. The CDR3 nucleotides are TGCGCCAGCAGCGACGCGGGGGCGGGCTACGAGCAGTACTTC.

The J gene is TRBJ2-5, the V gene TRBV19; 10 positions match TRBD2. The V gene's germline CDR1 is LNHDA and CDR2 SQIVND (reference sequence). The length of the CDR3 is 16 residues. J lost 1 base, V lost 5 bases, and 7 bases had no gene match. The CDR3 nucleotides read TGTGCCAGTAGTGTTGATAGCGGGGGGTCCCAAGAGACCCAGTACTTC. Encoded protein: CASSVDSGGSQETQYF.

The chain recombines TRBV6-6 with TRBJ2-2; D is perhaps TRBD1 (6 bases). V was cut by 5 bases and J by 1 base, with 20 bases left in between. This CDR3 is 18 amino acids long. CDR1 is MNHNY, CDR2 SVGAGI, per germline (reference sequence). The CDR3 DNA reads TGTGCCAGCAGTCTCCTCTTACAGGGTCCCCTGAACACCGGGGAGCTGTTTTTT. Translation gives CASSLLLQGPLNTGELFF.

The chain couples TRBV2 to TRBJ2-1; TRBD2 agrees at 11 bases. This CDR3 spans 15 amino acids. J was trimmed by 6 bases and V by 11 bases; bases with no gene match: 12. The germline CDR1 and CDR2 sequences are SNHLY and FYNNEI. CDR3 sequence reads: CAVQLGLAGGNEQFF. CDR3 DNA: TGTGCCGTGCAGCTCGGGCTAGCGGGAGGCAATGAGCAGTTCTTC.

The chain uses TRBV6-1 and TRBJ1-2, with TRBD1 matching over 8 bases. V dropped 2 bases and J dropped 8; count of bases not matched to a gene: 4. CDR3 length: 13 amino acids. The germline gives CDR1 MNHNS, CDR2 SASEGT. Written as DNA, the CDR3 is TGTGCCAGCAGTGAAAGGAACAGGGGGGGCTACACCTTC. This sequence encodes CASSERNRGGYTF.

This clone has more than one count but fewer than ten. The rearrangement links TRBV5-4 to TRBJ1-4; D is possibly TRBD1 (5 bases). V was cut by 7 bases and J by 1 base, with 17 bases left in between. The CDR3 covers 16 residues. Germline lookup yields CDR1 SGHNT and CDR2 YYREEE (reference sequence). CDR3 protein: CASGKKGAGTNEKLFF. The CDR3 DNA is TGTGCCAGCGGAAAGAAAGGGGCTGGAACTAATGAAAAACTGTTTTTT.